This T cell receptor beta chain was documented in a study of blood T cell repertoires in COVID-19. Study-level information: The origin of the acute and convalescent COVID-19 samples was the United States, Italy and Spain. PBMCs, B-cell-depleted T cells, or T cells were the source of the cDNA or gDNA that made up the material.

Original processing notes: For nucleated cells, counts were estimated from reference gene primer amplification. The data were produced by immunoSEQ multiplex PCR, yet TCRdb's version contains in-frame clones alone and is incomplete. V and J calls plus clone size are reproduced from that table; the DNA served to infer D and trimming. The repertoire holds some 300,000 clones, with around nine tenths as singletons. The TCR was taken from a man aged 70 or older with acute or convalescent COVID-19. The sample taken for sequencing was peripheral blood.

CDR3 DNA sequence: TGTGCCAGCTCACCACCGATTGCTAGGACTAGCCGAGGGAGTATAGCCAAAAACATTCAGTACTTC. Its protein product is CASSPPIARTSRGSIAKNIQYF. The chain is built from TRBV18 and TRBJ2-4, with TRBD2 matching over 8 bases. The V and J ends lost 0 bases and 0 bases, in that order; junction bases with no gene match: 19. The CDR3 covers 22 residues. Germline values: CDR1 KGHSH, CDR2 LQKENI.